This record looks at one TCR beta chain sequence and its context. Its antigen has not been determined. No base quality information exists; no much larger clone differs at one position. This sample is drawn from a study of control samples from healthy donors and cancer patients (dated by TCRdb to the early 2020s). Libraries were prepared through the immunoSEQ multiplex PCR assay. Not all clones reach the TCRdb copy of this immuneACCESS table, which keeps in-frame sequences only. Checked studies attribute under half of the gap to unresolved V genes and leave the rest unexplained. Counted in this sample were tens of thousands of clones; approximately 87% of them appeared once. 15% to 25% of the sample belongs to the ten largest clones. The germline V gene sets CDR1 to SNHLY and CDR2 to FYNNEI. From the cysteine up to the phenylalanine, the CDR3 has a length of 13 residues. The only DNA kept is the CDR3, 39 bases in frame from the first base. V and J are trimmed by 10 bases and 4 bases, and the gene matches miss 5 bases of the junction.

The sequence links TRBV2 to TRBJ2-3, with 10 bases matching TRBD1. Sequencing input: blood. The sequence derives from a man in his forties or fifties in good health. The bases read TGTGCCACAGGACAGGGGGAAGCAGATACGCAGTATTTT. This encodes CATGQGEADTQYF.